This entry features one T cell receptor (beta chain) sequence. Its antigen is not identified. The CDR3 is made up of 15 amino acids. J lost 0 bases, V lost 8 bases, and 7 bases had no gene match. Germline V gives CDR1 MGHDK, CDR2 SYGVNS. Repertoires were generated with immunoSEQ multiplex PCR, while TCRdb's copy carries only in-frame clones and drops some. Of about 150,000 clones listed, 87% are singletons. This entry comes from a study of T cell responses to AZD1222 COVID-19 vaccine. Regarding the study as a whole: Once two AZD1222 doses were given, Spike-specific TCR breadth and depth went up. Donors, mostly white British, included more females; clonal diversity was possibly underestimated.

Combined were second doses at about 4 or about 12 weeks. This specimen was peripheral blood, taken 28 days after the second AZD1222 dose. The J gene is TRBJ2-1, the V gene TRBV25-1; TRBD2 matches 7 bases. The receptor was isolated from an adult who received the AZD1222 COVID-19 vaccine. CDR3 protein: CASGLGGGSYNEQFF. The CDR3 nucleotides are TGTGCCAGCGGACTGGGGGGGGGCTCCTACAATGAGCAGTTCTTC.